This T cell receptor beta chain was captured by sequencing in a study of monozygotic twins with inflammatory bowel disease. Points from the study as a whole: Possibly reflecting limited power, no difference in repertoire similarity was found between concordant and discordant twins.

TCRdb reprocessed the 5' RACE reads; each CDR3 protein has one entry and no DNA is given. The clone table shows approximately 330,000 distinct CDR3 sequences, with the ten largest holding approximately 2%. Comment on this clonotype: What it binds is unknown.

This CDR3 comprises 17 residues. Germline V gene lookup returns CDR1 MNHEY and CDR2 SVGEGT. The chain links TRBV6-2 or TRBV6-3 to TRBJ1-3; there is no DNA to check the TCRdb D call of TRBD1. The sample comprised blood. The TCR sequence derives from a human donor with ulcerative colitis or Crohn's disease, or a healthy co-twin of an affected twin (not recorded which). CDR3 protein: CASSYPTHGTSGNTIYF.